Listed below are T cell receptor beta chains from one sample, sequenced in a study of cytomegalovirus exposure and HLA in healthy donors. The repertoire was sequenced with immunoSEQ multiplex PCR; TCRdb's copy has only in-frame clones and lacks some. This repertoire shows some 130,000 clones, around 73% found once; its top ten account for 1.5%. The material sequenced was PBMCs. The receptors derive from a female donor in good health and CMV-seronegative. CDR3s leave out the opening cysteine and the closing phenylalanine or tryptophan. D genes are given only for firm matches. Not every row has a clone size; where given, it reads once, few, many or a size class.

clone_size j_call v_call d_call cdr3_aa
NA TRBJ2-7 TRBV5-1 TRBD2 ASSLGLAISYEQY
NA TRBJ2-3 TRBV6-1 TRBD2 ASSDTSGRATDTQY
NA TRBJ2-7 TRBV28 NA ASSFQRTSSYEQY
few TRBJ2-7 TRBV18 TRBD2 ASSPRGGKYEQY
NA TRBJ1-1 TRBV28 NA ASGDRLSEAF
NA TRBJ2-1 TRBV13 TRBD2 ASSFGLAGGSSYNEQF
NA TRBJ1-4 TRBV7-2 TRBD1 ASSPRTGGSEKLF
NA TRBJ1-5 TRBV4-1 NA ASNRGIGNQPQH
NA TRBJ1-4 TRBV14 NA ASSTRQTTNEKLF
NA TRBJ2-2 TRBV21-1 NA ASSTPGHGMDTGELF
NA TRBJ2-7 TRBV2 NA ASDLGDEQY
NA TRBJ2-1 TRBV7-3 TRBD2 ASSLHGTSGSYNEQF
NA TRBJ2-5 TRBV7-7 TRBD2 ASSPSSGGRETQY
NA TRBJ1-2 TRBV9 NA ASSTAGVDYGYT
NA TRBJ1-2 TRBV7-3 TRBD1 ASSLGTGGGYT
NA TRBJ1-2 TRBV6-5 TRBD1 ASSFGQGGGYT
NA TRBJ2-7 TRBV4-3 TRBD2 ASSRKIRGLAGDSYEQY
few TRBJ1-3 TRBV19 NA ASMRSGNTIY
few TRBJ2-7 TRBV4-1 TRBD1 ASSQETGREQY
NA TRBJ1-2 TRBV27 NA ASSPDSNYGYT
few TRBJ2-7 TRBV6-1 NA ASSESYEQY
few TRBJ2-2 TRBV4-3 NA ASSQSSRVGGELF
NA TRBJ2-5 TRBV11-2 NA ASSGSSRETQY
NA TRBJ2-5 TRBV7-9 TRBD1 ASSQTGTQETQY
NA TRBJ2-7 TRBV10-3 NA AISEGQFYEQY
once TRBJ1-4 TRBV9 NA ASSPRGGTNEKLF
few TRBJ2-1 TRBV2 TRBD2 ASKSGSSYNEQF
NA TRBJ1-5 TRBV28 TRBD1 ASSPSGQGVQPQH
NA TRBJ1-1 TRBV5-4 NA ASTPRGGGTEAF
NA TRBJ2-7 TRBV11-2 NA ASSLDRGGPSYEQY
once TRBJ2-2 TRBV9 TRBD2 ASSEGTSGVTGELF
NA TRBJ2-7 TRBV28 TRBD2 ASSLAGGTYEQY
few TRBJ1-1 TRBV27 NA ASSSSVRHTEAF
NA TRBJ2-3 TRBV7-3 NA ASSLQSSTDTQY
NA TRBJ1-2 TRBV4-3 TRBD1 ASSQGAGTGGNGYT
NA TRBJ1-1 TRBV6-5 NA ASSYGGKTEAF
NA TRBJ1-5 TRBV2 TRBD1 ASSVLTGGPQPQH
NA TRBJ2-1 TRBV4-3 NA ASSKRESGPSSYNEQF